This T cell receptor beta chain was obtained from a study of T cell repertoires in cytomegalovirus infection. Study information: CMV infection and matching HLA type were both indicated by public TCR beta signatures. Whole-study findings and limits: Clonotype analysis showed dominance of the ex vivo response by HLA-C-restricted CMV-specific TCR beta clonotypes.

This clonotype was observed many times. Its target is not known. TCRdb re-called the reads through MiXCR, storing one row per CDR3 protein. Among a few hundred thousand distinct CDR3 sequences listed, about 17% were seen once. The CDR3 is 13 residues long. With V trimmed by 2 bases and J by 6 bases, 0 bases remained unmatched. Germline V gene lookup returns CDR1 MNHNY and CDR2 SVGAGI (reference sequence). The gene calls are TRBV6-6 and TRBJ1-2; 10 nucleotides match TRBD1. The clonotype originates from a human donor in good health (CMV status not recorded). Some clones in this sample may be carry-over from other donors' samples. Material for sequencing was CD8+ T cells from PBMCs. CDR3 bases: TGTGCCAGCAGTTACGGACAGGGGGATGGCTACACCTTC. Translation gives CASSYGQGDGYTF.